The 4 T cell receptor beta chains in this list originate from one sample, sequenced in a study of cytomegalovirus exposure and HLA in healthy donors. Use of 60 Vbeta and 13 Jbeta primers characterized the PCR. This table comes from immunoSEQ multiplex PCR, and its TCRdb copy is limited to in-frame clones, with some not included. The sample holds 120,000 to 150,000 clones, roughly 76% seen once. The sample taken for sequencing was PBMCs. The source of these receptors is a female donor in good health and CMV-seronegative.

This clone was counted a few times. The chain joins TRBV19 to TRBJ2-3; 7 positions agree with TRBD1. Germline CDR1 and CDR2: LNHDA and SQIVND (reference sequence). This CDR3 is built from 15 residues. With 5 bases clipped from V and 3 bases from J, the junction kept 8 bases outside the gene matches. CDR3 nucleotides: TGTGCCAGTAGTCCTGACAGGGTGGGAACAGATACGCAGTATTTT. Protein product: CASSPDRVGTDTQYF.

The chain links TRBV2 to TRBJ2-5, with D hard to call. V gave up 7 bases and J gave up 4 bases, with 13 bases separating them. Germline CDR1 and CDR2: SNHLY and FYNNEI. The CDR3 sequence is 13 residues long. The CDR3: CASTPVPGETQYF. The CDR3 bases are TGTGCCAGCACCCCCGTCCCAGGAGAGACCCAGTACTTC. Supplemented by reference TRBV2 and TRBJ2-5, the full variable domain reads EPEVTQTPSHQVTQMGQEVILRCVPISNHLYFYWYRQILGQKVEFLVSFYNNEISEKSEIFDDQFSVERPDGSNFTLKIRSTKLEDSAMYFCASTPVPGETQYFGPGTRLLVL.

This chain's CDR3 is CAWEGLAGSSYNEQFF. CDR3 DNA: TGTGCCTGGGAGGGACTAGCGGGAAGCTCCTACAATGAGCAGTTCTTC. The chain uses TRBV30 and TRBJ2-1, with 13 positions matching TRBD2. The CDR3 sequence is 16 residues long. With 5 bases clipped from V and 0 bases from J, the junction kept 4 bases outside the gene matches. Germline V gene sequence: CDR1 GTSNPN, CDR2 SVGIG (reference sequence).

V is TRBV18 and J is TRBJ1-5; TRBD1 matches at 8 bases. The CDR3 runs 14 residues. V shed 1 base, J shed 6 bases, and the junction held 2 bases outside the gene matches. CDR1 KGHSH and CDR2 LQKENI come from the germline V gene. DNA for the CDR3: TGTGCCAGCTCACCACAGACAGGGGTTCAGCCCCAGCATTTT. As protein: CASSPQTGVQPQHF.